The entry that follows covers one T cell receptor (beta chain) sequence. This clone's antigen is unknown. One end of the junction does not line up with germline, which may come from a read error. For sequencing of the TCRbeta CDR3 region, genomic DNA was extracted from the sorted cells. The immunoSEQ Assay was used to sequence the TCRbeta CDR3 regions. Not all clones reach the TCRdb copy of this immuneACCESS table, which keeps in-frame sequences only. Checked studies attribute under half of the gap to unresolved V genes and leave the rest unexplained. Here the sample has some 52,000 clones; 94% occur a single time. The ten largest account for about 12% of the sample. The data were obtained in a study of OX40 agonist ivuxolimab in advanced cancers. Some background on the complete study: The costimulatory receptor OX40 (CD134) was targeted by ivuxolimab, a fully human IgG2 agonistic monoclonal antibody. Partial responses occurred in three dose-escalation patients, of whom one had hepatocellular carcinoma and two had cutaneous melanoma. The paper covers the monotherapy dose-escalation part of the phase I ivuxolimab trial, which included N of about 50 patients. Among the roughly 52 dose-escalation patients, about 20 had hepatocellular carcinoma, roughly 15 melanoma, 9 renal cell carcinoma and 9 head and neck cancer. Patients were allowed to have had prior anti-PD-1, anti-PD-L1 or anti-CTLA-4 therapy, and approximately 40% of the dose-escalation patients had been treated with checkpoint inhibitors. The purpose of peripheral TCRbeta sequencing was to test whether ivuxolimab changed TCR sequence diversity and led to clonal T-cell expansion. In the dose-escalation cohort, 65% to 90% of patients were male, and the mean age was approximately 55 years, with a range of about 23 to 80. Intravenous ivuxolimab was administered to patients every 2 weeks at six dose levels: 0.01, 0.1, 0.3, 1.5, 3 and 10 mg/kg. The paper's findings and limits, for the study overall: At doses from 0.1 to 3.0 mg/kg, clonal expansion was seen in both CD4+ and CD8+ blood T cells between baseline and week 6. In partial responders in the 0.1-3.0 mg/kg groups, normalized peripheral clonal expansion was found to be among the lowest, especially among CD8+ T cells. The antigen specificity of the clonally expanded peripheral T cells was not determined. Low levels of normalized T-cell clonal expansion were also shown by some nonresponding patients. On average, CD8+ T cells showed more expanded clones than CD4+ T cells after ivuxolimab.

CDR1 MNHNS and CDR2 SASEGT were looked up in the germline V gene. The CDR3 holds 11 amino acids from the cysteine to the phenylalanine. Here the CDR3 DNA is all that survives: 33 bases in frame from base 1. The trial excluded patients who had a history of autoimmune disease or who were on systemic immunosuppression. In every dose cohort, peripheral blood was drawn for TCR sequencing at baseline, cycle 4 day 1, and cycle 7 day 1. Samples were obtained from an open-label, multicenter, first-in-human phase I dose-escalation trial of ivuxolimab. Adults with locally advanced or metastatic head and neck squamous cell, hepatocellular, melanoma or renal cell carcinoma were enrolled in the trial. CD4+ and CD8+ T cells were sorted separately from peripheral blood before TCR sequencing.

Sequenced here: CD4+ or CD8+ T cells sorted from blood, sampled in a trial of the OX40 agonist ivuxolimab. The rearranged chain carries TRBV6-1 and TRBJ1-1; too little of a D gene remains to name it. The receptor was isolated from an adult with an advanced solid tumor such as melanoma, head and neck, liver or kidney cancer. The CDR3 loop reads CASSEALLQPF. The nucleotides are TGTGCCAGCAGTGAAGCTCTTCTCCAGCCCTTT.